Each of the 18 T cell receptor beta chains below was sequenced from the same sample in a study of PD-1 blockade in classical Hodgkin lymphoma (dated by TCRdb to the early 2020s). Sample time point, as interpreted from the label and publication: cycle 4 day 1 (C4D1), after 6 weeks of nivolumab. Every trial patient had relapsed following autologous stem cell transplantation, and prior brentuximab vedotin exposure was what differed among cohorts A, B and C. The library was built by means of the immunoSEQ multiplex PCR assay. Not all clones reach the TCRdb copy of this immuneACCESS table, which keeps in-frame sequences only. Checked studies attribute under half of the gap to unresolved V genes and leave the rest unexplained. The sample has some 100,000 clones on record, about 92% of them singletons. The ten largest make up under 2% of the sample. The input for sequencing was peripheral blood mononuclear cells (PBMCs), taken before the fourth cycle of nivolumab. These receptors all stem from a human donor with classical Hodgkin lymphoma.

The chain has TRBV27 and TRBJ1-1; TRBD1 matches 7 bases. Unmatched junction bases numbered 4, after V lost 8 bases and J lost 4 bases. This CDR3 comprises 12 residues. Germline CDR1 and CDR2: MNHEY and SMNVEV (reference sequence). This CDR3 reads CASRDRTTEAFF. The CDR3 DNA reads TGTGCCAGCCGGGACAGAACCACTGAAGCTTTCTTT.

This clone was found once. This chain links TRBV6-1 with TRBJ2-1; 7 bases are shared with TRBD1. Germline V lookup: CDR1 MNHNS, CDR2 SASEGT. With V trimmed by 10 bases and J by 12 bases, 9 bases remained unmatched. The CDR3 loop spans 11 amino acids. CDR3 protein: CATRDRGLQFF. The DNA of the CDR3 is TGTGCCACTCGGGACAGAGGCTTGCAGTTCTTC.

A single count supports this clone. This chain connects TRBV4-1 to TRBJ2-1; D may be TRBD2 (6 bases). Germline assignment: CDR1 MGHRA and CDR2 YSYEKL. The CDR3 has 17 residues. The V end was cut by 0 bases, the J end by 4 bases, with 16 bases between. CDR3 DNA: TGCGCCAGCAGCCAAGAGGGGCTAGCGAGCAAATACAATGAGCAGTTCTTC. It encodes CASSQEGLASKYNEQFF.

This clone occurred a few times. The chain has TRBV2 and TRBJ1-2; the match to TRBD1 covers 10 bases. This CDR3 region has 17 residues. Trimming took 5 bases from V and 4 from J; bases not matched to a gene: 13. CDR1 is SNHLY, CDR2 FYNNEI, per germline. This chain's CDR3 is CASSLPGGDRGPYGYTF. CDR3 nucleotides: TGTGCCAGCAGTCTCCCGGGGGGGGACAGGGGCCCCTATGGCTACACCTTC.

This chain connects TRBV29-1 to TRBJ2-6; D gene uncertain. V was trimmed by 4 bases and J by 10 bases, leaving 14 bases between them. Germline CDR1 reads SQVTM; CDR2 reads ANQGSEA. The CDR3 is made up of 13 amino acids. The DNA of the CDR3 is TGCAGCGTTGGCGATAGCTCGCAGAACGTCCTGACTTTC. This codes for CSVGDSSQNVLTF.

This chain connects TRBV30 to TRBJ2-1, with 7 positions matching TRBD1. Germline assignment: CDR1 GTSNPN and CDR2 SVGIG (reference sequence). V lost 2 bases and J lost 0; bases outside the gene matches: 16. The CDR3 sequence is 19 residues long. This chain's CDR3 is CAWSFGQGVTLSSYNEQFF. In DNA form, the CDR3 reads TGTGCCTGGAGTTTCGGGCAGGGGGTTACCTTGAGCTCCTACAATGAGCAGTTCTTC.

The V call is TRBV2, the J call TRBJ2-4, with 9 bases identical to TRBD1. CDR3 size: 14 residues. Losses at the gene ends were 7 bases for V and 6 bases for J; bases not matched to a gene: 7. From germline, CDR1 is SNHLY and CDR2 FYNNEI. CDR3 coding DNA: TGTGCCAGCACCCCGGACAGGGGTGGAAACATTCAGTACTTC. This codes for CASTPDRGGNIQYF. Full variable domain (remainder filled in from reference TRBV2 and TRBJ2-4): EPEVTQTPSHQVTQMGQEVILRCVPISNHLYFYWYRQILGQKVEFLVSFYNNEISEKSEIFDDQFSVERPDGSNFTLKIRSTKLEDSAMYFCASTPDRGGNIQYFGAGTRLSVL.

This sequence joins TRBV27 and TRBJ2-5; 7 nucleotides match TRBD1. The CDR3 has 16 residues. Germline assignment: CDR1 MNHEY and CDR2 SMNVEV (reference sequence). J lost 1 base, V lost 5 bases, and 10 bases had no gene match. CDR3 coding DNA: TGTGCCAGCAGTCCCTGGACAGGTCTAATCCAAGAGACCCAGTACTTC. It encodes CASSPWTGLIQETQYF.

The chain carries TRBV7-2 and TRBJ2-1; unclear D gene. This CDR3 comprises 15 residues. Germline CDR1 and CDR2: SGHTA and FQGNSA. Trimming took off 1 base at V and 7 bases at J, with 14 bases between the two ends. Here the CDR3 DNA reads TGTGCCAGCAGCTTAGAAGGTGTTCGTAGAAATGAGCAGTTCTTC. It translates to CASSLEGVRRNEQFF.

The rearrangement joins TRBV27 to TRBJ1-2; D unresolved. The germline V gene encodes CDR1 MNHEY and CDR2 SMNVEV (reference sequence). V dropped 6 bases and J dropped 5 bases, with 19 bases sitting between them. This CDR3 is 15 amino acids long. CDR3 in DNA: TGTGCCAGCAGCCCCCGCAGGAGGCGCCGGTATGGCTACACCTTC. Residues: CASSPRRRRRYGYTF.

V and J are TRBV11-1 and TRBJ2-5, with no clear D. The CDR3 length is 12 residues. The germline V gene has CDR1 SGHAT and CDR2 FQDESV (reference sequence). The V gene lost 6 bases and the J gene lost 7 bases, with 12 bases spanning the gap. The CDR3 DNA is TGTGCCAGCAGGTCCTCCCCGGGGACCCAGTACTTC. This codes for CASRSSPGTQYF.

The chain recombines TRBV28 with TRBJ1-2, with D perhaps matching TRBD1 (5 bases). The germline V gene encodes CDR1 MDHEN and CDR2 SYDVKM. CDR3 length: 13 residues. Trimming removed 6 bases at V and 1 base at J, with 9 bases between. The CDR3 DNA is TGTGCCAGCAGGGGGACGGTTAACTATGGCTACACCTTC. It encodes CASRGTVNYGYTF.

This clone was observed a handful of times. J is TRBJ2-7 and V is TRBV2; possibly TRBD1 for D (6 bases). The germline V gene encodes CDR1 SNHLY and CDR2 FYNNEI. The CDR3 is made up of 12 amino acids. Trimming removed 7 bases from V and 5 bases from J, with 12 bases in between. The chain's CDR3 is CASTVRGHEQYF. The CDR3 region has the DNA TGTGCCAGCACGGTCAGGGGCCACGAGCAGTACTTC. The full variable domain, rest sourced from reference TRBV2 and TRBJ2-7, is EPEVTQTPSHQVTQMGQEVILRCVPISNHLYFYWYRQILGQKVEFLVSFYNNEISEKSEIFDDQFSVERPDGSNFTLKIRSTKLEDSAMYFCASTVRGHEQYFGPGTRLTVT.

V usage is TRBV6-5 and J usage is TRBJ2-6; the D gene is possibly TRBD2 (6 bases). The CDR3 consists of 16 residues. Germline V lookup: CDR1 MNHEY, CDR2 SVGAGI. The V and J ends lost 2 bases and 0 bases respectively, with 8 bases between them. CDR3 DNA sequence: TGTGCCAGCAGTTACCGGGGGAACTCTGGGGCCAACGTCCTGACTTTC. Amino acids: CASSYRGNSGANVLTF.

This chain joins TRBV5-1 and TRBJ1-5; TRBD1 matches 9 bases. The CDR3 is made up of 16 amino acids. The ends lost 4 bases at V and 7 bases at J; junction bases unmatched: 12. From germline, CDR1 is SGHRS and CDR2 YFSETQ. In DNA, the CDR3 is TGCGCCAGCAGCGAAAGACCGGGACAGGGAGGACAGCCCCAGCATTTT. Translated, it gives CASSERPGQGGQPQHF.

The chain joins TRBV7-9 to TRBJ2-5; no firm D call. The V and J ends lost 6 bases and 2 bases respectively, with 4 bases between them. Germline CDR1 is SEHNR and CDR2 is FQNEAQ (reference sequence). There are 11 residues in the CDR3. The CDR3 spells CASRGQETQYF. The CDR3, as DNA: TGTGCCAGCAGGGGTCAAGAGACCCAGTACTTC.

The rearrangement uses TRBV7-3 and TRBJ2-3, with unresolved D. This CDR3 has 13 amino acids. Looked up from germline, CDR1 is SGHTA and CDR2 is FQGTGA. With 5 bases removed from V and 8 bases from J, the gap between germline ends came to 14 bases. CDR3 protein: CASSPDGLSTQYF. In DNA, the CDR3 is TGTGCCAGCAGCCCGGACGGCCTTAGTACGCAGTATTTT.

V and J are TRBV11-2 and TRBJ2-7; 7 bases align to TRBD1. The CDR3 totals 18 residues. The germline V gene encodes CDR1 SGHAT and CDR2 FQNNGV. V lost 2 bases and J lost 2; bases outside the gene matches: 15. CDR3 sequence (DNA): TGTGCCAGCAGCTTAAGGCCGGACAGGCTAAACCTGACCTACGAGCAGTACTTC. Its protein is CASSLRPDRLNLTYEQYF.